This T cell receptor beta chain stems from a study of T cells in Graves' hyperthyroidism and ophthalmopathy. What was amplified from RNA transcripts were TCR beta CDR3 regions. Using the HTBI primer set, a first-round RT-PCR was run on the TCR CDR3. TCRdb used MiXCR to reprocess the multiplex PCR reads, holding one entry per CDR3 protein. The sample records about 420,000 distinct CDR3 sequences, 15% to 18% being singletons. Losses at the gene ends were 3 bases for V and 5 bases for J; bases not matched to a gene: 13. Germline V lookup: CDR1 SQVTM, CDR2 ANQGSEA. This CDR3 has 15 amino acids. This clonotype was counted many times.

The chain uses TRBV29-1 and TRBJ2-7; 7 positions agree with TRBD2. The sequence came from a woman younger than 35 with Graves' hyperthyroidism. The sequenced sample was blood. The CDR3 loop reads CSVEKWREKGNEQYF. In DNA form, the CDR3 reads TGCAGCGTTGAGAAATGGCGGGAGAAGGGAAACGAGCAGTACTTC.